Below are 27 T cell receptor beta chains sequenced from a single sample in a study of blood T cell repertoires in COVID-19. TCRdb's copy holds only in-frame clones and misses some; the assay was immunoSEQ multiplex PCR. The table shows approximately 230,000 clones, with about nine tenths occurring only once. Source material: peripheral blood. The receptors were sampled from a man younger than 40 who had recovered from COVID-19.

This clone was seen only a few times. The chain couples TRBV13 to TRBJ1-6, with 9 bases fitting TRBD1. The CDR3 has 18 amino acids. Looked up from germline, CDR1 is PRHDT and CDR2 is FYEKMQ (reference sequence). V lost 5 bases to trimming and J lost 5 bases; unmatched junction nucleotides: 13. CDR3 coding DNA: TGTGCCAGCAGCCCACGGACAGGGGCTCGGGGAAATAATTCACCCCTCCACTTT. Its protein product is CASSPRTGARGNNSPLHF.

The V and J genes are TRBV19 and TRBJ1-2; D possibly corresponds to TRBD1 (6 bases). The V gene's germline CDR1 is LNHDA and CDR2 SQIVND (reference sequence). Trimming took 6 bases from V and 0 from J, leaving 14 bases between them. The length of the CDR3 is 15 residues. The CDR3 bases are TGTGCCAGTAGCGAAACAGGGTTTTCTAACTATGGCTACACCTTC. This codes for CASSETGFSNYGYTF. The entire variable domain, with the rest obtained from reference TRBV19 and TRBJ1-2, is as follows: DGGITQSPKYLFRKEGQNVTLSCEQNLNHDAMYWYRQDPGQGLRLIYYSQIVNDFQKGDIAEGYSVSREKKESFPLTVTSAQKNPTAFYLCASSETGFSNYGYTFGSGTRLTVV.

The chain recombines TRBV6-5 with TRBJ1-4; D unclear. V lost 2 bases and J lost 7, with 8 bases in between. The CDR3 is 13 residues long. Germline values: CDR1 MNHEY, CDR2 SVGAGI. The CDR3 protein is CASSYGPAEKLFF. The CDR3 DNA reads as TGTGCCAGCAGTTACGGGCCAGCTGAAAAACTGTTTTTT.

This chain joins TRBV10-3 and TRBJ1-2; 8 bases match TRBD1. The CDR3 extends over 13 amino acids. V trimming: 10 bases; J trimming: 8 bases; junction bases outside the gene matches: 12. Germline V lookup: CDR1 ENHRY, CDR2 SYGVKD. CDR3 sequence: CATSSTTGGGYTF. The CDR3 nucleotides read TGTGCCACCTCTTCGACAACAGGGGGAGGCTACACCTTC.

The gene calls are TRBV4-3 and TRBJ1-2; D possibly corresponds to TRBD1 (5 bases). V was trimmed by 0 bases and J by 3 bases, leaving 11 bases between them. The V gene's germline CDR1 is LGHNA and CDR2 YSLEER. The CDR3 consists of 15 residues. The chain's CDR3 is CASSQEWQGYYGYTF. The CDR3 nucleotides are TGCGCCAGCAGCCAAGAGTGGCAGGGATACTATGGCTACACCTTC.

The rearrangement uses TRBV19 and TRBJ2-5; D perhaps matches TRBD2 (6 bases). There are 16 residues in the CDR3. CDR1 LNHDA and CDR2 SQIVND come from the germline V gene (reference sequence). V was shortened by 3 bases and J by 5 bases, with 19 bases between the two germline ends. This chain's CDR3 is CASSIMGGSGHETQYF. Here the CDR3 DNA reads TGTGCCAGTAGTATTATGGGGGGTTCGGGCCACGAGACCCAGTACTTC.

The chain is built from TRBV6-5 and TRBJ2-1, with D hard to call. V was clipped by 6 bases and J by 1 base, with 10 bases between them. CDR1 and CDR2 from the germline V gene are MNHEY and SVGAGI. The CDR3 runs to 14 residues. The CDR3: CASRSTVSYNEQFF. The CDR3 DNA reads TGTGCCAGCAGAAGTACGGTATCCTACAATGAGCAGTTCTTC.

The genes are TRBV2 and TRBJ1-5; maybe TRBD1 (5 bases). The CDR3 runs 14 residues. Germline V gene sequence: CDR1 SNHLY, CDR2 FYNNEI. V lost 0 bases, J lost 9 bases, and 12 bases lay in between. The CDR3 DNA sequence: TGTGCCAGCAGTGAAGCGGCCGCGCAGGGGCCCCAGCATTTT. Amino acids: CASSEAAAQGPQHF.

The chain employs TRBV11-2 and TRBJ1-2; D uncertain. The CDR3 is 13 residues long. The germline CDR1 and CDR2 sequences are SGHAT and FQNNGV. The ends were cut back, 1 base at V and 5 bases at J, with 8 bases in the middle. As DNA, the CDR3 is TGTGCCAGCAGCTTAGGAGGGATTTATGGCTACACCTTC. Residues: CASSLGGIYGYTF.

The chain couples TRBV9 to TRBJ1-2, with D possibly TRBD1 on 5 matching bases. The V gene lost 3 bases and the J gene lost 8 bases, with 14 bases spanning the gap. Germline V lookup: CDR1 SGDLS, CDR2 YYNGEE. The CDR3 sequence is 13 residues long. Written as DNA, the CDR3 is TGTGCCAGCAGCGGTTGGGGCGCCGGGGGCTACACCTTC. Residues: CASSGWGAGGYTF.

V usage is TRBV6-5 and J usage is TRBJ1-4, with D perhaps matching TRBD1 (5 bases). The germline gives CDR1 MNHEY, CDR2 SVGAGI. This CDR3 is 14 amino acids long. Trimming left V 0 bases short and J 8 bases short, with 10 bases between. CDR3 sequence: CASSYSPGNEKLFF. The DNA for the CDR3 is TGTGCCAGCAGTTACTCGCCAGGGAACGAAAAACTGTTTTTT.

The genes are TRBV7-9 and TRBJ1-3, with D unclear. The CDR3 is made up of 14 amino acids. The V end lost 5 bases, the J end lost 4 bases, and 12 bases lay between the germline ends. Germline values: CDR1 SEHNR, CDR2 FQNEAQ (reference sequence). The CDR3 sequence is CASSLIREGNTIYF. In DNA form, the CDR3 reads TGTGCCAGCAGCCTAATTCGTGAGGGAAACACCATATATTTT.

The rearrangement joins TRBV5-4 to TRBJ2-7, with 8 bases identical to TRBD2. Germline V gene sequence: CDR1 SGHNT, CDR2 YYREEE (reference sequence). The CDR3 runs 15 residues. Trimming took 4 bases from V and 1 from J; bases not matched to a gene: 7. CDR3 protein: CASSRSGALSYEQYF. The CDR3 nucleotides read TGTGCCAGCAGCCGTAGCGGGGCCTTATCCTACGAGCAGTACTTC.

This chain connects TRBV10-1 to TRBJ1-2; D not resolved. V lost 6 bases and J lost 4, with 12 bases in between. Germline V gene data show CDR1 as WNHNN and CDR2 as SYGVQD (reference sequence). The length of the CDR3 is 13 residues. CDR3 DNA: TGCGCCAGCAGGTTTAGCCCCATCTATGGCTACACCTTC. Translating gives CASRFSPIYGYTF.

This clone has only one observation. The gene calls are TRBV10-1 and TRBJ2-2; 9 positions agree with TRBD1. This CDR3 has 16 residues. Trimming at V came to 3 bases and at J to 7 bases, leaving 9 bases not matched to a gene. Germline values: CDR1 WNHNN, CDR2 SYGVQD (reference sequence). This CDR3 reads CASSESYRGQVGELFF. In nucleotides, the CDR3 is TGCGCCAGCAGTGAATCTTACAGGGGGCAGGTCGGGGAGCTGTTTTTT.

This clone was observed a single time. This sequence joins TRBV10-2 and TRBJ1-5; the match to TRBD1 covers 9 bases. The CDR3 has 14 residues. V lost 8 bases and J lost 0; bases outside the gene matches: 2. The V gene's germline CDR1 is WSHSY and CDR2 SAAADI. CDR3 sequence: CASLGQGSNQPQHF. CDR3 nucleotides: TGCGCCAGCCTGGGACAGGGTAGCAATCAGCCCCAGCATTTT.

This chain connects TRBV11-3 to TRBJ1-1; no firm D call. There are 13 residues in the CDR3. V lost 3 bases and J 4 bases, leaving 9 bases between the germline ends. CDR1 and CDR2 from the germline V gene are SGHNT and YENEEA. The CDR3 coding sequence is TGTGCCAGCAGCTTTCTAGGAAGCACTGAAGCTTTCTTT. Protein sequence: CASSFLGSTEAFF.

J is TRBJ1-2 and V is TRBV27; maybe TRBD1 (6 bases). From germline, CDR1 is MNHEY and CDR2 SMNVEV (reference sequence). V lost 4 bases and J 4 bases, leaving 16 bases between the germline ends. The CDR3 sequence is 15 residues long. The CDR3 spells CASSSLTGELYGYTF. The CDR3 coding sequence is TGTGCCAGCAGTTCACTGACAGGTGAGCTCTATGGCTACACCTTC.

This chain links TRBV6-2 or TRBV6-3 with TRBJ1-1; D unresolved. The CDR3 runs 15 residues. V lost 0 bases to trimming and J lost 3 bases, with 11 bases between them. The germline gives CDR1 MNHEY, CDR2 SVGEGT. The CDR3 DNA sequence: TGTGCCAGCAGTTACTCGAACTACGAATACACTGAAGCTTTCTTT. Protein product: CASSYSNYEYTEAFF.

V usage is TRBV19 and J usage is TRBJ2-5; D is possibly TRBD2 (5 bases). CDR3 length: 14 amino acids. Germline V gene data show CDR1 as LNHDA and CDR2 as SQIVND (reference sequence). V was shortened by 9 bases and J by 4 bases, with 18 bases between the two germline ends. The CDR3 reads CASADSSGGETQYF. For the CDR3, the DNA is TGTGCCAGCGCCGACTCTTCAGGAGGAGAGACCCAGTACTTC. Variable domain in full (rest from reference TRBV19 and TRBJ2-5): DGGITQSPKYLFRKEGQNVTLSCEQNLNHDAMYWYRQDPGQGLRLIYYSQIVNDFQKGDIAEGYSVSREKKESFPLTVTSAQKNPTAFYLCASADSSGGETQYFGPGTRLLVL.

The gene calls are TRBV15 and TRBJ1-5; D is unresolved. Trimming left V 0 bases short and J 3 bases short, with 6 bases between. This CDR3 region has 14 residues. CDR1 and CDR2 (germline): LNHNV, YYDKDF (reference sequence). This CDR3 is CATSRDLFNQPQHF. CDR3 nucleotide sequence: TGTGCCACCAGCAGAGATCTGTTCAATCAGCCCCAGCATTTT.

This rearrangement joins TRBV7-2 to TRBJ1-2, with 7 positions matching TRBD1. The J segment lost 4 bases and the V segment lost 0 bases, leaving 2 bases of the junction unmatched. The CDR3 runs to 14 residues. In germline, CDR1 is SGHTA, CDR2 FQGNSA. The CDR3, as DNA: TGTGCCAGCAGCTTAGCCGGACAGGCCTATGGCTACACCTTC. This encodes CASSLAGQAYGYTF.

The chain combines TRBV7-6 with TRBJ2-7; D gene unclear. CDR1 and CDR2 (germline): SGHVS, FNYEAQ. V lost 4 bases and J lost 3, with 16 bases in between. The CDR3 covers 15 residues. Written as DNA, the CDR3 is TGTGCCAGCAGCTCCGTAGTCTGGAACTACTACGAGCAGTACTTC. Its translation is CASSSVVWNYYEQYF.

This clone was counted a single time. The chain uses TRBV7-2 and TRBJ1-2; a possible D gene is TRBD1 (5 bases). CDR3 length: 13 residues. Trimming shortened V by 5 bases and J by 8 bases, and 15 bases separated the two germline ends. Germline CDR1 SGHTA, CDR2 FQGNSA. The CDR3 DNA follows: TGTGCCAGCAGCCTAGGGACTGCTACGGGCTACACCTTC. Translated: CASSLGTATGYTF. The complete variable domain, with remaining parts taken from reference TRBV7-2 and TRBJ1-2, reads GAGVSQSPSNKVTEKGKDVELRCDPISGHTALYWYRQSLGQGLEFLIYFQGNSAPDKSGLPSDRFSAERTGGSVSTLTIQRTQQEDSAVYLCASSLGTATGYTFGSGTRLTVV.

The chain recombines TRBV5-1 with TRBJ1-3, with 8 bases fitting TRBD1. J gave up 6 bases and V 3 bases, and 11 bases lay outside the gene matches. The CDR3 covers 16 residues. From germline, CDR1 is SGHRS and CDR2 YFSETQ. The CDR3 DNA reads TGCGCCAGCAGCTCGGCACCGGGACAGGTCACAAACACCATATATTTT. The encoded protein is CASSSAPGQVTNTIYF.

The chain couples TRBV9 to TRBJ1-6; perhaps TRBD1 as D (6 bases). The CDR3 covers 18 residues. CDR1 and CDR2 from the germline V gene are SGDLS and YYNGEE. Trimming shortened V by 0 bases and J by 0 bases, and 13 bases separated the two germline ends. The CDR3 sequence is CASSVDRERGSYNSPLHF. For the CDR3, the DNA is TGTGCCAGCAGCGTAGACAGGGAGAGGGGCTCCTATAATTCACCCCTCCACTTT.

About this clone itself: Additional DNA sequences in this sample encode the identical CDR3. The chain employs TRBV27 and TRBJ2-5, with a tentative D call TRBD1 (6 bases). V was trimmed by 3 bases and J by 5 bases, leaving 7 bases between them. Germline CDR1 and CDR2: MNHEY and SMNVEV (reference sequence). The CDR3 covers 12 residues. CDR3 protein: CASSLRGETQYF. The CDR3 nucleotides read TGTGCCAGCAGTTTGAGGGGGGAGACCCAGTACTTC.